One and the same sample provided the 22 T cell receptor beta chains below, sequenced in a study of human T cells and chemical hapten exposure. The study extracted total RNA from unfractionated whole blood. TCRdb fed the 5' RACE reads into MiXCR, producing one record per CDR3 protein. The sample gives roughly 81,000 distinct CDR3 sequences, approximately 8% of which show up once; over 2% is in the top ten. Source of these receptors: a male donor in good health.

This clonotype was picked up many times. The gene calls are TRBV2 and TRBJ2-1; 13 bases match TRBD2. This CDR3 contains 15 residues. V lost 6 bases and J lost 4; bases outside the gene matches: 3. Germline V gene data show CDR1 as SNHLY and CDR2 as FYNNEI. CDR3 DNA sequence: TGTGCCAGCAGGACGGGACTAGCGGGGTACAATGAGCAGTTCTTC. It codes for CASRTGLAGYNEQFF.

J is TRBJ1-1 and V is TRBV4-3; a weak D match, TRBD1 (5 bases). V was cut by 1 base and J by 0 bases, with 9 bases left in between. The CDR3 loop spans 15 amino acids. CDR1 and CDR2 from the germline V gene are LGHNA and YSLEER. The CDR3 sequence is CASSQGRGLNTEAFF. The DNA of the CDR3 is TGCGCCAGCAGCCAAGGACGGGGCCTGAACACTGAAGCTTTCTTT.

This clonotype was detected ten times or more. The chain is built from TRBV5-1 and TRBJ2-6; TRBD1 matches at 8 bases. Germline trimming cut 4 bases from V and 0 bases from J; bases unmatched to any gene: 6. The CDR3 runs 17 residues. Germline loops: CDR1 SGHRS, CDR2 YFSETQ. CDR3 loop: CASSPGGAFSGANVLTF. CDR3 nucleotides: TGCGCCAGCAGCCCAGGGGGCGCTTTCTCTGGGGCCAACGTCCTGACTTTC.

This clonotype was seen only a few times. The chain carries TRBV2 and TRBJ1-4, with 7 nucleotides matching TRBD1. The CDR3 totals 13 residues. In germline, CDR1 is SNHLY, CDR2 FYNNEI. Unmatched junction bases numbered 2, after V lost 0 bases and J lost 10 bases. CDR3 sequence (DNA): TGTGCCAGCAGTGAAGCGACAGGGCGAAAACTGTTTTTT. This gives the protein CASSEATGRKLFF.

The chain joins TRBV5-1 to TRBJ1-2, with D possibly being TRBD1 (5 bases). This CDR3 is built from 14 residues. V was shortened by 0 bases and J by 8 bases, with 14 bases between the two germline ends. From germline, CDR1 is SGHRS and CDR2 YFSETQ. The CDR3 sequence is CASSLGGAEAGYTF. As DNA, the CDR3 is TGCGCCAGCAGCTTGGGGGGCGCCGAAGCCGGCTACACCTTC. Together with reference TRBV5-1 and TRBJ1-2, the CDR3 gives the full variable domain: KAGVTQTPRYLIKTRGQQVTLSCSPISGHRSVSWYQQTPGQGLQFLFEYFSETQRNKGNFPGRFSGRQFSNSRSEMNVSTLELGDSALYLCASSLGGAEAGYTFGSGTRLTVV.

A remark on this clonotype: Being one base from a much bigger clone, this may be a read error. The chain carries TRBV20-1 and TRBJ2-1, with 7 nucleotides matching TRBD2. The CDR3 extends over 16 amino acids. Germline V gene data show CDR1 as DFQATT and CDR2 as SNEGSKA (reference sequence). The CDR3 region is CSARARAELASNGQFF. The CDR3 nucleotides read TGCAGTGCTAGAGCACGAGCAGAACTAGCGTCTAATGGGCAGTTCTTC.

This clonotype turned up a few times. The gene calls are TRBV5-4 and TRBJ1-2, with D unclear. Trimming pared 2 bases from V and 8 bases from J, leaving 16 bases between. Germline loops: CDR1 SGHNT, CDR2 YYREEE (reference sequence). The CDR3 length is 14 residues. In DNA form, the CDR3 reads TGTGCCAGCAGCTTTGAGGCTCCGGGTATGGGCTACACCTTC. Protein product: CASSFEAPGMGYTF.

The chain recombines TRBV2 with TRBJ2-3; D gene uncertain. The CDR3 sequence is 16 residues long. Germline V lookup: CDR1 SNHLY, CDR2 FYNNEI. The germline V and J ends were trimmed by 10 bases and 2 bases, with 22 bases remaining between them. The CDR3 sequence is CATDWAQGKSTDTQYF. CDR3 in DNA: TGTGCCACCGACTGGGCCCAAGGGAAATCCACAGATACGCAGTATTTT.

V usage is TRBV7-6 and J usage is TRBJ1-2, with TRBD1 matching 7 bases. The CDR3 contains 16 residues. Per germline, CDR1 SGHVS and CDR2 FNYEAQ. V gave up 5 bases and J gave up 0 bases; unmatched junction bases: 9. CDR3 sequence: CASSPRQGRANYGYTF. In DNA form, the CDR3 reads TGTGCCAGCAGCCCCCGACAGGGAAGAGCTAACTATGGCTACACCTTC.

The chain uses TRBV5-1 and TRBJ1-2; 9 nucleotides match TRBD1. The CDR3 spans 13 residues. In germline, CDR1 is SGHRS, CDR2 YFSETQ. J was trimmed by 6 bases and V by 5 bases; bases with no gene match: 5. The CDR3 region is CASRLTGGHGYTF. CDR3 coding DNA: TGCGCCAGCAGATTGACAGGGGGGCATGGCTACACCTTC. Full variable domain (outside the CDR3, taken from reference TRBV5-1 and TRBJ1-2): KAGVTQTPRYLIKTRGQQVTLSCSPISGHRSVSWYQQTPGQGLQFLFEYFSETQRNKGNFPGRFSGRQFSNSRSEMNVSTLELGDSALYLCASRLTGGHGYTFGSGTRLTVV.

This clonotype was seen ten or more times. The rearrangement joins TRBV2 to TRBJ2-7, with D maybe TRBD1 (5 bases). V gave up 0 bases and J gave up 0 bases, with 9 bases separating them. The CDR3 is made up of 15 amino acids. Germline assignment: CDR1 SNHLY and CDR2 FYNNEI. CDR3 nucleotides: TGTGCCAGCAGTGAAGCCAGGGCGAGCTCCTACGAGCAGTACTTC. Protein: CASSEARASSYEQYF.

This clonotype was counted only a few times. The CDR3 loop reads CASSLVLAGEINEQFF. CDR3 coding DNA: TGTGCCAGCAGCTTAGTGCTAGCGGGAGAGATTAATGAGCAGTTCTTC. J is TRBJ2-1 and V is TRBV7-6, with 10 bases lining up with TRBD2. Looked up from germline, CDR1 is SGHVS and CDR2 is FNYEAQ. The CDR3 loop spans 16 amino acids. V lost 1 base to trimming and J lost 7 bases; unmatched junction nucleotides: 7. The variable domain in full, completed from reference TRBV7-6 and TRBJ2-1, reads GAGVSQSPRYKVTKRGQDVALRCDPISGHVSLYWYRQALGQGPEFLTYFNYEAQQDKSGLPNDRFSAERPEGSISTLTIQRTEQRDSAMYRCASSLVLAGEINEQFFGPGTRLTVL.

This chain connects TRBV25-1 to TRBJ1-5, with D hard to call. This CDR3 contains 13 residues. The V and J ends lost 4 bases and 4 bases respectively, with 8 bases between them. Germline values: CDR1 MGHDK, CDR2 SYGVNS. The CDR3 sequence: CASSARENQPQHF. The CDR3 nucleotides are TGTGCCAGCAGTGCAAGGGAAAATCAGCCCCAGCATTTT.

This clonotype was detected many times. This sequence joins TRBV2 and TRBJ1-5; D possibly corresponds to TRBD1 (6 bases). Per germline, CDR1 SNHLY and CDR2 FYNNEI. V lost 4 bases, J lost 1 base, and 8 bases lay in between. This CDR3 has 14 residues. The chain's CDR3 is CASSGTASNQPQHF. The CDR3 DNA is TGTGCCAGCAGTGGGACAGCAAGCAATCAGCCCCAGCATTTT.

This clonotype has only a few counts. The chain uses TRBV12-3 or TRBV12-4 and TRBJ1-1, with D maybe TRBD1 (5 bases). Deletions cut 5 bases from V and 9 bases from J, with 31 bases between. CDR3 length: 18 residues. DNA for the CDR3: TGTGCCAGCAGTCCCAGAGCATACACAGGTCCCTCCGAGGCCCAAGCTTTCTTT. Translated: CASSPRAYTGPSEAQAFF.

The J gene is TRBJ2-7, the V gene TRBV20-1; 12 bases match TRBD2. CDR1 is DFQATT, CDR2 SNEGSKA, per germline (reference sequence). The trim removed 1 base at V and 3 bases at J, leaving 10 bases unmatched. CDR3 length: 17 amino acids. CDR3 region: CSARVAPGGLAGYEQYF. The CDR3 DNA reads TGCAGTGCTAGAGTAGCCCCCGGGGGACTAGCGGGCTACGAGCAGTACTTC.

The V call is TRBV7-9, the J call TRBJ2-7; 13 nucleotides agree with TRBD2. This CDR3 is built from 15 residues. Germline-derived CDR1 and CDR2 are SEHNR and FQNEAQ (reference sequence). V was pared by 5 bases and J by 7 bases, with 8 bases of the junction left unmatched. CDR3 bases: TGTGCCAGCAGCCTCGGACTAGCGGGAGTAATTGAGCAGTACTTC. Translating gives CASSLGLAGVIEQYF.

This clonotype was counted only a few times. The genes are TRBV20-1 and TRBJ2-7, with D possibly being TRBD2 (6 bases). V lost 5 bases and J 2 bases, leaving 10 bases between the germline ends. Per germline, CDR1 DFQATT and CDR2 SNEGSKA (reference sequence). The CDR3 consists of 12 residues. The CDR3 sequence: CSARPSAYEQYF. The DNA for the CDR3 is TGCAGTGCTCGACCTAGCGCCTACGAGCAGTACTTC.

This clonotype was found a few times. The rearrangement joins TRBV5-1 to TRBJ2-5; either TRBD1 or TRBD2 may supply D (6 bases each). Germline loops: CDR1 SGHRS, CDR2 YFSETQ. The CDR3 length is 14 residues. V shed 4 bases and J shed 5 bases, with 15 bases lying between them. The chain's CDR3 is CASSGGQAVETQYF. For the CDR3, the DNA is TGCGCCAGCAGCGGGGGGCAGGCGGTGGAGACCCAGTACTTC.

This clonotype was seen at least ten times. This sequence joins TRBV12-3 or TRBV12-4 and TRBJ2-5; D ambiguous. The ends were cut back, 3 bases at V and 2 bases at J, with 7 bases in the middle. This CDR3 region has 13 residues. CDR3 coding DNA: TGTGCCAGCAGTTTGGCGGAGCAAGAGACCCAGTACTTC. This encodes CASSLAEQETQYF.

This clonotype has just a few counts. V and J are TRBV20-1 and TRBJ2-5; 8 bases line up with TRBD2. Germline V gene sequence: CDR1 DFQATT, CDR2 SNEGSKA (reference sequence). CDR3 length: 15 amino acids. V trimming: 3 bases; J trimming: 3 bases; junction bases outside the gene matches: 9. The CDR3 sequence is CSASMAGGLKETQYF. The DNA of the CDR3 is TGCAGTGCTAGTATGGCGGGAGGACTGAAAGAGACCCAGTACTTC.

The genes are TRBV11-2 and TRBJ2-1; 11 bases fit TRBD2. This CDR3 has 15 residues. Germline assignment: CDR1 SGHAT and CDR2 FQNNGV. Trimming removed 3 bases from V and 5 bases from J; junction bases left unmatched: 3. CDR3 protein: CASSFSGGGNNEQFF. CDR3 bases: TGTGCCAGCAGCTTTAGCGGGGGGGGAAACAATGAGCAGTTCTTC.